Listed below are T cell receptor beta chains from one sample, sequenced in a study of PD-1 blockade in classical Hodgkin lymphoma. Sequencing was performed with immunoSEQ multiplex PCR; in TCRdb, only in-frame clones are kept and a portion is missing. The table has under 7,500 clones, approximately 89% seen once. This material consisted of CD4+ T cells from blood, taken before the fourth cycle of nivolumab. The receptor source for this set is a human donor with classical Hodgkin lymphoma. CDR3s include the opening cysteine and the closing phenylalanine or tryptophan. D genes are given only for firm matches. The size entry is marked missing in some rows and otherwise reads once, few, many or a size class.

CDR3aa: CASSPDLAQETQYF
CDR3nt: TGTGCCAGCAGCCCGGACCTGGCTCAAGAGACCCAGTACTTC
abundance: .
j_gene: TRBJ2-5
d_gene: .
v_gene: TRBV7-2

CDR3aa: CASSIGVRQGYTF
CDR3nt: TGTGCCAGTAGTATAGGGGTCCGGCAGGGCTACACCTTC
abundance: .
j_gene: TRBJ1-2
d_gene: .
v_gene: TRBV19

CDR3aa: CASSLSGVYYGYTF
CDR3nt: TGTGCCAGCAGTTTATCCGGGGTATACTATGGCTACACCTTC
abundance: .
j_gene: TRBJ1-2
d_gene: .
v_gene: TRBV27

CDR3aa: CASSVTVTDTQYF
CDR3nt: TGTGCCAGCAGCGTAACGGTCACAGATACGCAGTATTTT
abundance: .
j_gene: TRBJ2-3
d_gene: .
v_gene: TRBV9

CDR3aa: CSVVVGSRKAFF
CDR3nt: TGCAGCGTTGTGGTCGGGAGCAGGAAAGCTTTCTTT
abundance: few
j_gene: TRBJ1-1
d_gene: .
v_gene: TRBV29-1

CDR3aa: CASSAETSFEQFF
CDR3nt: TGTGCCAGCAGTGCCGAGACTAGCTTTGAGCAGTTCTTC
abundance: .
j_gene: TRBJ2-1
d_gene: TRBD2
v_gene: TRBV6-1

CDR3aa: CASSSYRGNHYEQYF
CDR3nt: TGTGCCAGCAGTTCTTACAGGGGTAACCACTACGAGCAGTACTTC
abundance: .
j_gene: TRBJ2-7
d_gene: TRBD1
v_gene: TRBV27

CDR3aa: CASSTRTLETQYF
CDR3nt: TGTGCCAGTAGTACGAGGACACTTGAGACCCAGTACTTC
abundance: .
j_gene: TRBJ2-5
d_gene: .
v_gene: TRBV19

CDR3aa: CASSFRTAYGYTF
CDR3nt: TGTGCCAGCAGCTTTCGGACTGCCTATGGCTACACCTTC
abundance: .
j_gene: TRBJ1-2
d_gene: .
v_gene: TRBV11-2

CDR3aa: CASSRDRGYGYTF
CDR3nt: TGTGCCAGCAGCCGCGACAGGGGCTATGGCTACACCTTC
abundance: .
j_gene: TRBJ1-2
d_gene: TRBD1
v_gene: TRBV6-5

CDR3aa: CASSHGGMTSGADTQYF
CDR3nt: TGCGCCAGCAGCCACGGAGGAATGACTAGCGGAGCAGATACGCAGTATTTT
abundance: .
j_gene: TRBJ2-3
d_gene: TRBD2
v_gene: TRBV5-1

CDR3aa: CASTQNPGTGEAFF
CDR3nt: TGTGCCAGCACCCAAAATCCCGGGACCGGTGAAGCTTTCTTT
abundance: .
j_gene: TRBJ1-1
d_gene: .
v_gene: TRBV6-1

CDR3aa: CASSLRGFPQETQYF
CDR3nt: TGTGCCAGCAGCTTACGGGGTTTCCCACAAGAGACCCAGTACTTC
abundance: .
j_gene: TRBJ2-5
d_gene: .
v_gene: TRBV5-4

CDR3aa: CASRALGQGRETQYF
CDR3nt: TGTGCCAGCAGGGCCCTGGGACAGGGGAGGGAGACCCAGTACTTC
abundance: .
j_gene: TRBJ2-5
d_gene: TRBD1
v_gene: TRBV11-2

CDR3aa: CASSILASTGELFF
CDR3nt: TGTGCCAGTAGCATACTAGCGAGCACCGGGGAGCTGTTTTTT
abundance: .
j_gene: TRBJ2-2
d_gene: TRBD2
v_gene: TRBV19

CDR3aa: CASTSPGTGGHEQYF
CDR3nt: TGTGCCAGTACCTCGCCCGGGACAGGGGGACACGAGCAGTACTTC
abundance: .
j_gene: TRBJ2-7
d_gene: TRBD1
v_gene: TRBV19

CDR3aa: CASSLRYGYTF
CDR3nt: TGTGCCAGCAGCTTGAGATATGGCTACACCTTC
abundance: .
j_gene: TRBJ1-2
d_gene: .
v_gene: TRBV7-9

CDR3aa: CASSLYYEQYF
CDR3nt: TGTGCCAGCAGCCTTTATTACGAGCAGTACTTC
abundance: .
j_gene: TRBJ2-7
d_gene: .
v_gene: TRBV5-6

CDR3aa: CASSQGGQGNTEAFF
CDR3nt: TGTGCCAGCAGCCAAGGGGGACAGGGGAACACTGAAGCTTTCTTT
abundance: .
j_gene: TRBJ1-1
d_gene: TRBD1
v_gene: TRBV11-2

CDR3aa: CASSDPALNTEAFF
CDR3nt: TGTGCCAGCAGTGATCCGGCCCTGAACACTGAAGCTTTCTTT
abundance: .
j_gene: TRBJ1-1
d_gene: .
v_gene: TRBV6-5

CDR3aa: CASSLAGAEETQYF
CDR3nt: TGTGCCAGCAGCTTAGCAGGGGCGGAGGAGACCCAGTACTTC
abundance: .
j_gene: TRBJ2-5
d_gene: .
v_gene: TRBV11-2

CDR3aa: CASSDPGGANEKLFF
CDR3nt: TGTGCCAGCAGTGATCCTGGGGGGGCGAATGAAAAACTGTTTTTT
abundance: .
j_gene: TRBJ1-4
d_gene: .
v_gene: TRBV25-1

CDR3aa: CASSEGQGDRGPRYEQYF
CDR3nt: TGTGCCAGCAGTGAAGGACAGGGAGACAGGGGGCCAAGGTACGAGCAGTACTTC
abundance: .
j_gene: TRBJ2-7
d_gene: TRBD1
v_gene: TRBV6-1

CDR3aa: CASSLKVSYEQYF
CDR3nt: TGCGCCAGCAGCTTGAAGGTTAGCTACGAGCAGTACTTC
abundance: .
j_gene: TRBJ2-7
d_gene: .
v_gene: TRBV5-1

CDR3aa: CATSRGDRGANYGYTF
CDR3nt: TGTGCCACCAGCAGAGGGGACAGGGGGGCTAACTATGGCTACACCTTC
abundance: few
j_gene: TRBJ1-2
d_gene: TRBD1
v_gene: TRBV15

CDR3aa: CASRPLSGTYGTFF
CDR3nt: TGTGCCAGCAGACCCCTTTCAGGGACGTACGGAACTTTCTTT
abundance: .
j_gene: TRBJ1-1
d_gene: .
v_gene: TRBV6-5

CDR3aa: CASRDRGFNEKLFF
CDR3nt: TGTGCCAGCAGGGACCGGGGGTTTAATGAAAAACTGTTTTTT
abundance: .
j_gene: TRBJ1-4
d_gene: .
v_gene: TRBV6-5

CDR3aa: CASRVQGRRYTEAFF
CDR3nt: TGTGCCAGTAGAGTACAGGGCCGGAGGTACACTGAAGCTTTCTTT
abundance: .
j_gene: TRBJ1-1
d_gene: .
v_gene: TRBV19

CDR3aa: CAWSQVGFTEAFF
CDR3nt: TGTGCCTGGAGTCAAGTAGGGTTCACTGAAGCTTTCTTT
abundance: .
j_gene: TRBJ1-1
d_gene: .
v_gene: TRBV30

CDR3aa: CASSLADRSYEQYF
CDR3nt: TGCGCCAGCAGCTTGGCCGACAGGTCCTACGAGCAGTACTTC
abundance: .
j_gene: TRBJ2-7
d_gene: .
v_gene: TRBV5-1

CDR3aa: CAIRKQGQGSGANVLTF
CDR3nt: TGTGCCATCAGGAAACAGGGGCAAGGCTCTGGGGCCAACGTCCTGACTTTC
abundance: once
j_gene: TRBJ2-6
d_gene: TRBD1
v_gene: TRBV10-3

CDR3aa: CASRQLAGGPTGELFF
CDR3nt: TGTGCCAGCAGACAACTAGCGGGAGGGCCGACCGGGGAGCTGTTTTTT
abundance: once
j_gene: TRBJ2-2
d_gene: TRBD2
v_gene: TRBV6-4

CDR3aa: CASKGPSVGEQYF
CDR3nt: TGCGCCAGCAAGGGACCTTCAGTTGGTGAGCAGTACTTC
abundance: once
j_gene: TRBJ2-7
d_gene: .
v_gene: TRBV10-2

CDR3aa: CASSLRRGQGLFHNEQFF
CDR3nt: TGTGCCAGCAGCTTAAGGAGGGGGCAAGGGTTATTTCACAATGAGCAGTTCTTC
abundance: .
j_gene: TRBJ2-1
d_gene: .
v_gene: TRBV7-9

CDR3aa: CASRDRGGNSPLHF
CDR3nt: TGTGCCAGCAGGGACAGGGGGGGTAATTCACCCCTCCACTTT
abundance: .
j_gene: TRBJ1-6
d_gene: TRBD1
v_gene: TRBV6-5

CDR3aa: CASAPTGIYGYTF
CDR3nt: TGTGCTAGTGCCCCAACAGGGATCTATGGCTACACCTTC
abundance: .
j_gene: TRBJ1-2
d_gene: .
v_gene: TRBV12-5

CDR3aa: CASSLPGYGYTF
CDR3nt: TGTGCCAGCAGCTTGCCGGGATATGGCTACACCTTC
abundance: .
j_gene: TRBJ1-2
d_gene: .
v_gene: TRBV5-5

CDR3aa: CASRFGNRGLDTEAFF
CDR3nt: TGTGCCAGTAGATTCGGGAACAGGGGATTGGACACTGAAGCTTTCTTT
abundance: .
j_gene: TRBJ1-1
d_gene: TRBD1
v_gene: TRBV19

CDR3aa: CASSYKWGIGYTF
CDR3nt: TGTGCCAGCAGTTATAAATGGGGCATCGGCTACACCTTC
abundance: .
j_gene: TRBJ1-2
d_gene: .
v_gene: TRBV6-6

CDR3aa: CASSLDPNTEAFF
CDR3nt: TGCGCCAGCAGCTTGGACCCGAACACTGAAGCTTTCTTT
abundance: .
j_gene: TRBJ1-1
d_gene: .
v_gene: TRBV5-1

CDR3aa: CASSLGDSYNEQFF
CDR3nt: TGTGCCAGCAGCTTAGGGGACTCCTACAATGAGCAGTTCTTC
abundance: .
j_gene: TRBJ2-1
d_gene: .
v_gene: TRBV11-3

CDR3aa: CASSILRGREQYF
CDR3nt: TGTGCCAGTAGTATCCTCAGGGGGCGGGAGCAGTACTTC
abundance: .
j_gene: TRBJ2-7
d_gene: TRBD1
v_gene: TRBV19

CDR3aa: CASSSTSSGGYNEQFF
CDR3nt: TGTGCCAGCAGCTCAACATCTAGCGGGGGCTACAATGAGCAGTTCTTC
abundance: .
j_gene: TRBJ2-1
d_gene: TRBD2
v_gene: TRBV5-4

CDR3aa: CASSLQAGEQFF
CDR3nt: TGTGCCAGCAGCCTCCAGGCAGGCGAGCAGTTCTTC
abundance: .
j_gene: TRBJ2-1
d_gene: .
v_gene: TRBV11-2

CDR3aa: CASSRRRGDETQYF
CDR3nt: TGTGCCAGCAGCCGCAGGCGGGGCGATGAGACCCAGTACTTC
abundance: .
j_gene: TRBJ2-5
d_gene: .
v_gene: TRBV14

CDR3aa: CASSRVSGNTIYF
CDR3nt: TGCGCCAGCAGTCGGGTCTCTGGAAACACCATATATTTT
abundance: .
j_gene: TRBJ1-3
d_gene: .
v_gene: TRBV5-1

CDR3aa: CAISGGTGSNYGYTF
CDR3nt: TGTGCCATCAGTGGAGGGACAGGGTCTAACTATGGCTACACCTTC
abundance: .
j_gene: TRBJ1-2
d_gene: TRBD1
v_gene: TRBV10-3

CDR3aa: CATSRDLSAEQYF
CDR3nt: TGTGCCACCAGCAGAGATCTCTCCGCCGAGCAGTACTTC
abundance: .
j_gene: TRBJ2-7
d_gene: .
v_gene: TRBV15

CDR3aa: CASSEARLGQGMTWAFF
CDR3nt: TGTGCCAGCAGTGAAGCGCGCCTTGGACAGGGGATGACTTGGGCTTTCTTT
abundance: once
j_gene: TRBJ1-1
d_gene: TRBD1
v_gene: TRBV2

CDR3aa: CASIQTSGRADTQYF
CDR3nt: TGTGCCAGTATACAGACTAGCGGGAGGGCAGATACGCAGTATTTT
abundance: once
j_gene: TRBJ2-3
d_gene: TRBD2
v_gene: TRBV19

CDR3aa: CASSQVQGRLYEQYF
CDR3nt: TGCGCCAGCAGCCAAGTACAGGGGCGGCTCTACGAGCAGTACTTC
abundance: few
j_gene: TRBJ2-7
d_gene: TRBD1
v_gene: TRBV4-1